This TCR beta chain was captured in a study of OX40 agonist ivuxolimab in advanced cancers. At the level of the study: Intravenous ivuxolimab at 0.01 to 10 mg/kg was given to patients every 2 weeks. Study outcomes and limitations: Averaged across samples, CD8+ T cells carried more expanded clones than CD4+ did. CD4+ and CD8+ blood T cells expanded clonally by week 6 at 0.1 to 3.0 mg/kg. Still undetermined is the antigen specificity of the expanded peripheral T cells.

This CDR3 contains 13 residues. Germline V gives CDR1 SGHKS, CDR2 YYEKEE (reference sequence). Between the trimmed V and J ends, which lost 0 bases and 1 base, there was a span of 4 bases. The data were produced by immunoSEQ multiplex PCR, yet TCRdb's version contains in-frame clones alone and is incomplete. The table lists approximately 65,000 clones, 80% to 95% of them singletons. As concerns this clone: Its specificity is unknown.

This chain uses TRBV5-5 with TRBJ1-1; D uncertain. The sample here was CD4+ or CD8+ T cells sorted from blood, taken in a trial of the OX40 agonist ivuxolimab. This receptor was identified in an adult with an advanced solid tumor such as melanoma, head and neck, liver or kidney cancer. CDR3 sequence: CASSLEGNTEAFF. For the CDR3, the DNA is TGTGCCAGCAGCTTGGAGGGGAACACTGAAGCTTTCTTT.